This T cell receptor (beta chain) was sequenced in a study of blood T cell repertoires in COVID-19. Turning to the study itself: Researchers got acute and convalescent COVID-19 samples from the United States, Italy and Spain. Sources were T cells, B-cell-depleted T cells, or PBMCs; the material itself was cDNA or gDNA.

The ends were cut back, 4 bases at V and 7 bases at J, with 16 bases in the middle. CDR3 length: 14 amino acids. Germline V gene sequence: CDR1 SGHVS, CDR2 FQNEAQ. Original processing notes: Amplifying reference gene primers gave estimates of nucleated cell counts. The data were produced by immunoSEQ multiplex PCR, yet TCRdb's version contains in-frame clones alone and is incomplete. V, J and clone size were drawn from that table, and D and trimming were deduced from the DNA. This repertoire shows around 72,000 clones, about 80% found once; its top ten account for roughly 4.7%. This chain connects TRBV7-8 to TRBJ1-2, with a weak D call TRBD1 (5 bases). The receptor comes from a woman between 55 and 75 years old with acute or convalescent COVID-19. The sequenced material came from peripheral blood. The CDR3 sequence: CASSSSGRDGGYTF. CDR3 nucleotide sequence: TGTGCCAGCAGCTCCAGTGGCAGGGATGGTGGCTACACCTTC. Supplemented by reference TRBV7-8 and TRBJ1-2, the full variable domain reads GAGVSQSPRYKVAKRGQDVALRCDPISGHVSLFWYQQALGQGPEFLTYFQNEAQLDKSGLPSDRFFAERPEGSVSTLKIQRTQQEDSAVYLCASSSSGRDGGYTFGSGTRLTVV.